This entry lists 22 T cell receptor beta chains sequenced from one sample in a study of T cell repertoires in cytomegalovirus infection (dated by TCRdb to about 2019). The treatment or condition label on this specimen signifies: in vitro stimulation with specific CMV peptide epitopes to enrich CMV-specific T cells. Sequenced using an Illumina HiSeq 1500. The raw public data were reprocessed by TCRdb itself: fastp quality trimming at Q25, MiXCR clonotype calling, in-frame beta chains only. Records with the same CDR3 protein are collapsed into one entry carrying the most frequent genes and DNA. The sample table records some 480,000 distinct CDR3 sequences; around 35% of these occur just once. Of the sample, around a sixth falls within the top ten clones. Antigen specificity for these receptors is unknown. The input for sequencing was cultured PBMCs, taken from culture after CMV antigen stimulation. Receptor source: a human donor in good health (CMV status not recorded). Some clones in this sample may be carry-over from other donors' samples.

The chain has TRBV19 and TRBJ1-2; no clear D. Germline V gene data show CDR1 as LNHDA and CDR2 as SQIVND (reference sequence). There are 14 residues in the CDR3. V gave up 0 bases and J gave up 4 bases, with 9 bases separating them. CDR3 in amino acids: CASSIDPRAYGYTF. In DNA, the CDR3 is TGTGCCAGTAGTATAGATCCGAGGGCCTATGGCTACACCTTC.

A few counts support this clonotype. The genes are TRBV5-6 and TRBJ1-1; weak D call: TRBD1 (5 bases). This CDR3 is built from 13 residues. Per germline, CDR1 SGHDT and CDR2 YYEEEE. Trimming took 5 bases from V and 5 from J, leaving 13 bases between them. CDR3 sequence (DNA): TGTGCCAGCAGTTTCAGGGAAGGTACTGAAGCTTTCTTT. Protein sequence: CASSFREGTEAFF.

In this sample, this clonotype turned up many times. The rearrangement links TRBV7-2 to TRBJ1-2; the D gene is possibly TRBD1 (6 bases). Deletions cut 5 bases from V and 9 bases from J, with 19 bases between. Germline V lookup: CDR1 SGHTA, CDR2 FQGNSA. This CDR3 is 14 amino acids long. CDR3 protein: CASSAVQGASRYTF. Written as DNA, the CDR3 is TGTGCCAGCAGCGCAGTACAGGGCGCAAGTCGCTACACCTTC.

This clonotype was observed a few times. This chain joins TRBV28 and TRBJ1-5, with D possibly TRBD1 on 5 matching bases. V was cut by 6 bases and J by 0 bases, with 15 bases left in between. The germline V gene encodes CDR1 MDHEN and CDR2 SYDVKM. The CDR3 consists of 16 residues. The CDR3 reads CASRGRLYRSNQPQHF. CDR3 DNA sequence: TGTGCCAGCAGGGGACGTCTTTATCGTAGCAATCAGCCCCAGCATTTT.

The chain employs TRBV3-1 and TRBJ2-7; D not certain. The CDR3 sequence is 14 residues long. Trimming took 1 base from V and 0 from J, leaving 7 bases between them. The germline V gene has CDR1 LGHDT and CDR2 YNNKEL (reference sequence). The CDR3 DNA is TGTGCCAGCAGCCAAGTCAGCTCCTCCTACGAGCAGTACTTC. Translation: CASSQVSSSYEQYF.

The V gene is TRBV5-6, the J gene TRBJ1-2, with TRBD1 as a possible D gene (5 bases). The V end lost 3 bases, the J end lost 4 bases, and 16 bases lay between the germline ends. Germline V lookup: CDR1 SGHDT, CDR2 YYEEEE. The CDR3 has 15 amino acids. The CDR3 reads CASSSDREPRYGYTF. CDR3 bases: TGTGCCAGCAGCTCCGACAGAGAGCCTCGCTATGGCTACACCTTC.

The sample holds a few counts of this clonotype. The chain recombines TRBV20-1 with TRBJ2-7; a weak D match, TRBD2 (7 bases). CDR3 size: 15 residues. The V and J ends lost 1 base and 3 bases respectively, with 16 bases between them. Per germline, CDR1 DFQATT and CDR2 SNEGSKA (reference sequence). The CDR3 sequence: CSARAETGGIYEQYF. CDR3 bases: TGCAGTGCTAGAGCCGAAACGGGGGGCATCTACGAGCAGTACTTC.

This chain links TRBV28 with TRBJ1-3; no firm D call. CDR3 length equals 14 residues. From germline, CDR1 is MDHEN and CDR2 SYDVKM. Trimming took off 8 bases at V and 3 bases at J, with 14 bases between the two ends. DNA of the CDR3: TGTGCCAGCTCAAAATTCAACAGTGGAAACACCATATATTTT. Translation: CASSKFNSGNTIYF.

The sample holds many counts of this clonotype. V usage is TRBV7-2 and J usage is TRBJ1-5; D perhaps matches TRBD1 (5 bases). The germline CDR1 and CDR2 sequences are SGHTA and FQGNSA. V shed 5 bases and J shed 2 bases, with 10 bases lying between them. The length of the CDR3 is 14 residues. CDR3 sequence reads: CASSQRDRNQPQHF. CDR3 in DNA: TGTGCCAGCAGCCAACGGGACCGCAATCAGCCCCAGCATTTT.

In regard to this clonotype: Germline and junction disagree at one end, which may indicate a read error. V is TRBV4-1 and J is TRBJ2-1, with 11 bases aligning to TRBD2. Germline V gene lookup returns CDR1 MGHRA and CDR2 YSYEKL. This CDR3 comprises 17 residues. CDR3 coding DNA: TGCGCCGGCAGCCAAATTTATAGCGGGAGGGCCTGGAATGAGCAGTTCTTC. Translated: CAGSQIYSGRAWNEQFF.

This clonotype was detected many times. J is TRBJ2-7 and V is TRBV7-2; D remains ambiguous. Per germline, CDR1 SGHTA and CDR2 FQGNSA. The CDR3 sequence is 12 residues long. Trimming left V 4 bases short and J 0 bases short, with 4 bases between. CDR3 sequence reads: CASSSNSYEQYF. In DNA, the CDR3 is TGTGCCAGCAGCTCGAACTCCTACGAGCAGTACTTC.

This clonotype has more than one count but fewer than ten. The V call is TRBV7-8, the J call TRBJ1-2; TRBD1 is a possible D gene (6 bases). Germline V gene lookup returns CDR1 SGHVS and CDR2 FQNEAQ. This CDR3 is built from 15 residues. Trimming removed 4 bases at V and 4 bases at J, with 16 bases between. CDR3 nucleotides: TGTGCCAGCAGCTCCGGAGGGGGGCTGAGCTATGGCTACACCTTC. It codes for CASSSGGGLSYGYTF.

V usage is TRBV14 and J usage is TRBJ2-3, with 8 bases matching TRBD2. The ends lost 0 bases at V and 5 bases at J; junction bases unmatched: 13. The V gene's germline CDR1 is SGHDN and CDR2 FVKESK. The CDR3 length is 18 residues. DNA of the CDR3: TGTGCCAGCAGCCAAGATATCGTCACGGGAGGGCCACTAGATACGCAGTATTTT. Protein sequence: CASSQDIVTGGPLDTQYF. Supplemented by reference TRBV14 and TRBJ2-3, the full variable domain reads EAGVTQFPSHSVIEKGQTVTLRCDPISGHDNLYWYRRVMGKEIKFLLHFVKESKQDESGMPNNRFLAERTGGTYSTLKVQPAELEDSGVYFCASSQDIVTGGPLDTQYFGPGTRLTVL.

V is TRBV29-1 and J is TRBJ2-7; TRBD2 aligns across 7 bases. Germline CDR1 and CDR2: SQVTM and ANQGSEA. This CDR3 spans 13 amino acids. J gave up 4 bases and V 8 bases, and 11 bases lay outside the gene matches. In DNA, the CDR3 is TGCAGCCTGCCCGGGACTAAGGTTTACGAGCAGTACGTC. It codes for CSLPGTKVYEQYV.

The V gene is TRBV9, the J gene TRBJ1-5; D unclear. Trimming pared 2 bases from V and 0 bases from J, leaving 6 bases between. There are 14 residues in the CDR3. The germline CDR1 and CDR2 sequences are SGDLS and YYNGEE. The CDR3: CASSVESSNQPQHF. CDR3 bases: TGTGCCAGCAGCGTCGAGAGTAGCAATCAGCCCCAGCATTTT.

V gene TRBV7-6 combines with J gene TRBJ1-3; D call uncertain. CDR1 SGHVS and CDR2 FNYEAQ come from the germline V gene. Trimming took off 5 bases at V and 7 bases at J, with 15 bases between the two ends. CDR3 length: 14 amino acids. The CDR3 nucleotides read TGTGCCAGCAGCGTGCATAATCTGGGGAACACCATATATTTT. It is translated as CASSVHNLGNTIYF.

Notes on this clonotype: A much larger clonotype is one base distant, so this may be a read error. The V call is TRBV7-2, the J call TRBJ1-5, with D unresolved. Germline V gene sequence: CDR1 SGHTA, CDR2 FQGNSA. The V gene lost 5 bases and the J gene lost 6 bases, with 17 bases spanning the gap. CDR3 length equals 15 residues. CDR3 bases: TGTGCCAGCAGCCAAATCCAAAGCCATATTCAGCCCCAGCATTTT. Translating gives CASSQIQSHIQPQHF.

The gene calls are TRBV6-2 or TRBV6-3 and TRBJ2-4; tentatively, D is TRBD1 or TRBD2 (5 bases each). Trimming left V 6 bases short and J 1 base short, with 25 bases between. The CDR3 is 19 amino acids. Germline assignment: CDR1 MNHEY and CDR2 SVGEGT. CDR3 amino acids: CASSFDVGAVEAAKNIQYF. CDR3 nucleotides: TGTGCCAGCAGCTTTGATGTCGGGGCGGTTGAGGCTGCCAAAAACATTCAGTACTTC.

The V gene is TRBV4-3, the J gene TRBJ1-1; D remains unclear. V was shortened by 1 base and J by 3 bases, with 9 bases between the two germline ends. CDR1 is LGHNA and CDR2 is YSLEER in the germline V gene. CDR3 length: 14 residues. The CDR3 DNA reads TGCGCCAGCAGCCAAGGCTCCAGCTACACTGAAGCTTTCTTT. Its protein product is CASSQGSSYTEAFF.

The rearrangement links TRBV5-6 to TRBJ1-1, with TRBD1 identical over 7 bases. Trimming took 6 bases from V and 0 from J; bases not matched to a gene: 11. The CDR3 spans 16 residues. Germline V gives CDR1 SGHDT, CDR2 YYEEEE. Written as DNA, the CDR3 is TGTGCCAGCACCGCGGGGGGGACAGCCATGAACACTGAAGCTTTCTTT. Translated, it gives CASTAGGTAMNTEAFF.

The chain uses TRBV9 and TRBJ2-5; D possibly matches TRBD1 or TRBD2 (5 bases each). CDR1 is SGDLS and CDR2 is YYNGEE in the germline V gene. The CDR3 extends over 15 amino acids. Trimming left V 5 bases short and J 2 bases short, with 16 bases between. The CDR3 DNA sequence: TGTGCCAGCAGTTTAACCCAGGGACGGCAAGAGACCCAGTACTTC. Protein: CASSLTQGRQETQYF.

V usage is TRBV20-1 and J usage is TRBJ2-7; possibly TRBD2 for D (5 bases). This CDR3 spans 11 amino acids. The germline gives CDR1 DFQATT, CDR2 SNEGSKA (reference sequence). Trimming stripped 1 base from V and 6 bases from J, with 7 bases between. The CDR3: CSARVSAEQYF. Written as DNA, the CDR3 is TGCAGTGCTAGAGTTAGCGCCGAGCAGTACTTC.